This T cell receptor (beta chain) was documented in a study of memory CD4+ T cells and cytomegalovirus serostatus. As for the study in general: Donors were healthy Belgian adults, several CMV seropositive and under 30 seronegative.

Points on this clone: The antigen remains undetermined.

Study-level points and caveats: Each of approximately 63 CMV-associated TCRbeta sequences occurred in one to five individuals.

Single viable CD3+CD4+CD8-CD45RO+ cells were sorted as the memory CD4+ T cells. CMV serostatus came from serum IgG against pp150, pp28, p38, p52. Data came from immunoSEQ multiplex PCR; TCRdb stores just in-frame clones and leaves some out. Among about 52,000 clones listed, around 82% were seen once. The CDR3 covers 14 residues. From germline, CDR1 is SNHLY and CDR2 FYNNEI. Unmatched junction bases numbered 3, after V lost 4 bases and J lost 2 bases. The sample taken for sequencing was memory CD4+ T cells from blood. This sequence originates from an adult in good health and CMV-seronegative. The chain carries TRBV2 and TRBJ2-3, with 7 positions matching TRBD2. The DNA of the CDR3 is TGTGCCAGCAGTGTCCTAGCGGCCACAGATACGCAGTATTTT. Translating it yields CASSVLAATDTQYF.